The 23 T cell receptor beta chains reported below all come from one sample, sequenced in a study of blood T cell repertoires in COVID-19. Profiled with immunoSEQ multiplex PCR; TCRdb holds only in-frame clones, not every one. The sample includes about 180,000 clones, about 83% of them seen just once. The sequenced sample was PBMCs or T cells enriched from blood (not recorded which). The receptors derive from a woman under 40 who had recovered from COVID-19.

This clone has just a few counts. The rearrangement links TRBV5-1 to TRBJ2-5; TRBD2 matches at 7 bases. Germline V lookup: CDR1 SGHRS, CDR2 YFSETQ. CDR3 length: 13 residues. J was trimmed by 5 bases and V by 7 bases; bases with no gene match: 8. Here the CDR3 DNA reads TGCGCCAGCTCATTGCTGGGGGGGGAGACCCAGTACTTC. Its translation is CASSLLGGETQYF. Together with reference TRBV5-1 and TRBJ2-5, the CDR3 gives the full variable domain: KAGVTQTPRYLIKTRGQQVTLSCSPISGHRSVSWYQQTPGQGLQFLFEYFSETQRNKGNFPGRFSGRQFSNSRSEMNVSTLELGDSALYLCASSLLGGETQYFGPGTRLLVL.

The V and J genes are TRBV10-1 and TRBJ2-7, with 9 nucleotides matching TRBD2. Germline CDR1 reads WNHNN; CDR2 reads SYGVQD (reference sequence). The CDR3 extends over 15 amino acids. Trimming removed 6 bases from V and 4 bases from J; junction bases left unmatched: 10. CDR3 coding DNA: TGCGCCAGCAGGATACCTAGCGGGACTCAGTACGAGCAGTACTTC. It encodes CASRIPSGTQYEQYF.

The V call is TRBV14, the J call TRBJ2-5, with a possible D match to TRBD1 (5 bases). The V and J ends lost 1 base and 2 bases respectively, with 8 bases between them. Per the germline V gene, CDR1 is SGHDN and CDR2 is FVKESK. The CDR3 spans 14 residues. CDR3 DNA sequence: TGTGCCAGCAGCCAAGTGGCAGGGCAAGAGACCCAGTACTTC. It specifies CASSQVAGQETQYF.

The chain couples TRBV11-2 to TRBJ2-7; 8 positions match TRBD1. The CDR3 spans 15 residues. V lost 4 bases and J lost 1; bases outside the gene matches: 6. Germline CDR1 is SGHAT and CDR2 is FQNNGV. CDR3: CASSSRTGSSYEQYF. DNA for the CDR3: TGTGCCAGCAGCTCCCGGACAGGGAGTTCCTACGAGCAGTACTTC.

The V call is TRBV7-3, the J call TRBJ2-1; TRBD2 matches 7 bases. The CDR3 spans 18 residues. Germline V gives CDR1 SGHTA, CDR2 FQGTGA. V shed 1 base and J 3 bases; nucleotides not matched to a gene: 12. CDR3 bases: TGTGCCAGCAGCTTAAAGGCTCGGGGCGGGAGCGGCTACAATGAGCAGTTCTTC. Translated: CASSLKARGGSGYNEQFF. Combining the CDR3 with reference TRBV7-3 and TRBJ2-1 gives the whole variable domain GAGVSQTPSNKVTEKGKYVELRCDPISGHTALYWYRQSLGQGPEFLIYFQGTGAADDSGLPNDRFFAVRPEGSVSTLKIQRTERGDSAVYLCASSLKARGGSGYNEQFFGPGTRLTVL.

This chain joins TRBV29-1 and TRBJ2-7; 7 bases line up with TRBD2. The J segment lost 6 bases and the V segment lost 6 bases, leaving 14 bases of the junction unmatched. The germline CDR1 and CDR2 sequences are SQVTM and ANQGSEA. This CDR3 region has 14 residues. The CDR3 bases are TGCAGCGTACTAACGGGACTAAACGTGGGCGAGCAGTACTTC. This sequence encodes CSVLTGLNVGEQYF.

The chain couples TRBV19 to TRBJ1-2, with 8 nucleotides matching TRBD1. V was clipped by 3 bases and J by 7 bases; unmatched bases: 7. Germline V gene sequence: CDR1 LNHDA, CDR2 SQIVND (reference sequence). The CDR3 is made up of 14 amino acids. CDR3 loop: CASSISTGGRGYTF. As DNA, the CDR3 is TGTGCCAGTAGTATCAGTACAGGGGGACGTGGCTACACCTTC.

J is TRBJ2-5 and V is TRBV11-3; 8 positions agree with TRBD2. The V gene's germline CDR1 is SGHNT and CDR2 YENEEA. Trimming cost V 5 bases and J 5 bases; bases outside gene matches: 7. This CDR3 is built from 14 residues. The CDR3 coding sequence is TGTGCCAGCAGCCCCCCGGGGGGGCCGGAGACCCAGTACTTC. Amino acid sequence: CASSPPGGPETQYF.

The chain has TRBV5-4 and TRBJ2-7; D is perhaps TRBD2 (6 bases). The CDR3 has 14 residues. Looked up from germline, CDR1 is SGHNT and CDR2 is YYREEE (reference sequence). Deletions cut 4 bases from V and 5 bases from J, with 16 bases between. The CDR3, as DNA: TGTGCCAGCAGCCCTCCGGGAGATTTTGACGAGCAGTACTTC. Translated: CASSPPGDFDEQYF.

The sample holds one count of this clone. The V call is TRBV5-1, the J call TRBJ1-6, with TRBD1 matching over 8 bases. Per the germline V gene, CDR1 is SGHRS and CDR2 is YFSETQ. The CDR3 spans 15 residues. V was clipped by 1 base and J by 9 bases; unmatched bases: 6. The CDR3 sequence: CASSLSQGAGSPLHF. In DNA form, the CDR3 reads TGCGCCAGCAGCTTGTCCCAGGGGGCAGGTTCACCCCTCCACTTT.

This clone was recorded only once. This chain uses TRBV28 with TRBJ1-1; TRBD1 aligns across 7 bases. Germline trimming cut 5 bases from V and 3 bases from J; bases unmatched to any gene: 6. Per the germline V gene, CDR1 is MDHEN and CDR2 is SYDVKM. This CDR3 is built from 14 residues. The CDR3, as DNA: TGTGCCAGCAGTCCTCCACAGGGGTACACTGAAGCTTTCTTT. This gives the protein CASSPPQGYTEAFF.

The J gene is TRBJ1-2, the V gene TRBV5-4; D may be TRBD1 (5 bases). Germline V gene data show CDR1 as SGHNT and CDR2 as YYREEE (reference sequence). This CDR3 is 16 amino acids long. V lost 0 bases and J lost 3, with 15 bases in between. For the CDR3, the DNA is TGTGCCAGCAGCTTGGCGGGGCCCGGGGGAGACTATGGCTACACCTTC. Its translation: CASSLAGPGGDYGYTF.

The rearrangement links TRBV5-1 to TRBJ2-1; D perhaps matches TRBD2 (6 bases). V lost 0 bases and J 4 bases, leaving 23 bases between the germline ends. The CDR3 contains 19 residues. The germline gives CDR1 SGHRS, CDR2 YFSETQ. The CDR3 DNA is TGCGCCAGCAGCTTGGAACTCCCGGCGTTGCGGGAAGGTTACAATGAGCAGTTCTTC. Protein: CASSLELPALREGYNEQFF.

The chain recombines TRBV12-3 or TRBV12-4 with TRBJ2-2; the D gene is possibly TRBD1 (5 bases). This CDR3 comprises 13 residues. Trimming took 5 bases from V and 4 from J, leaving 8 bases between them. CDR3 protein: CASSPTATGELFF. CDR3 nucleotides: TGTGCCAGCAGTCCGACAGCCACCGGGGAGCTGTTTTTT.

The chain's CDR3 is CASSLMWEKSYEQYF. As DNA, the CDR3 is TGTGCCAGCAGTTTAATGTGGGAGAAATCCTACGAGCAGTACTTC. The V gene is TRBV28, the J gene TRBJ2-7; maybe TRBD2 (5 bases). V was shortened by 2 bases and J by 1 base, with 12 bases between the two germline ends. The CDR3 length is 15 residues. In germline, CDR1 is MDHEN, CDR2 SYDVKM.

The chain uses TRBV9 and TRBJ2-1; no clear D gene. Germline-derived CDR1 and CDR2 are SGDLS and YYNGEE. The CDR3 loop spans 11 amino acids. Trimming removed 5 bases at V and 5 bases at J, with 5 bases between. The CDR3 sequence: CASSLNNEQFF. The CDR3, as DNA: TGTGCCAGCAGTTTAAACAATGAGCAGTTCTTC.

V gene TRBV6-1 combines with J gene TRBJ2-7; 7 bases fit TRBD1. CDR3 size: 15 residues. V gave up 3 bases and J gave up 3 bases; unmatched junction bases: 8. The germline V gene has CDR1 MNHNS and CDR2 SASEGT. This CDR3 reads CASSEWTGLYYEQYF. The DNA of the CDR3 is TGTGCCAGCAGTGAGTGGACAGGATTATACTACGAGCAGTACTTC.

The CDR3 loop reads CASSLLGRVLFF. The DNA for the CDR3 is TGTGCCAGCAGCCTCCTGGGCAGGGTGTTGTTCTTC. The rearrangement links TRBV7-2 to TRBJ2-1, with D possibly TRBD1 on 5 matching bases. The V end lost 5 bases, the J end lost 15 bases, and 17 bases lay between the germline ends. This CDR3 is built from 12 residues. Looked up from germline, CDR1 is SGHTA and CDR2 is FQGNSA.

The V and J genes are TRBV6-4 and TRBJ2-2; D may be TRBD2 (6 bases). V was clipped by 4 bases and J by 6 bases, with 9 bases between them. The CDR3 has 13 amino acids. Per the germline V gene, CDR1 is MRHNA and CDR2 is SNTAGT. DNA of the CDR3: TGTGCCAGCAGTGTAGGAGGGGCCGGGGAGCTGTTTTTT. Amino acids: CASSVGGAGELFF.

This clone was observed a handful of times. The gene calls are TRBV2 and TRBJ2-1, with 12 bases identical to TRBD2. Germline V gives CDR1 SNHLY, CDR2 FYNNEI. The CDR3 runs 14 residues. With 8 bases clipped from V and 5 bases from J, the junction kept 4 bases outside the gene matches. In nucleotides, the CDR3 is TGTGCCAGCGGAGGACTAGCGGGGCACAATGAGCAGTTCTTC. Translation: CASGGLAGHNEQFF.

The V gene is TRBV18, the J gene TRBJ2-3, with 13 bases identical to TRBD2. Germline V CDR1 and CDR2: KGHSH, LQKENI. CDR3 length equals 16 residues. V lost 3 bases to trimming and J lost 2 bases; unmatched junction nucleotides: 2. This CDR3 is CASSPGTSGVTDTQYF. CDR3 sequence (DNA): TGTGCCAGCTCACCTGGGACTAGCGGGGTCACAGATACGCAGTATTTT.

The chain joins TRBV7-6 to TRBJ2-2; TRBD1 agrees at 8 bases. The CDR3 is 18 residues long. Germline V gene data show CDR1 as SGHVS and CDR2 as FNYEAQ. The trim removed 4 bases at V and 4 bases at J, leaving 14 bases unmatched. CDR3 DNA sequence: TGTGCCAGCAGCTCCTCGACAGGGGTGGGCTCGAGCACCGGGGAGCTGTTTTTT. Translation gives CASSSSTGVGSSTGELFF.

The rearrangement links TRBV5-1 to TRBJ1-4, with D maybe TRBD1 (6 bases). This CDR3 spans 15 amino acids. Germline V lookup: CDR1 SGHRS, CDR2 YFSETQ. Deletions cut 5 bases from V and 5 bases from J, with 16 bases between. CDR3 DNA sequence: TGCGCCAGCAGTCCTACAGGGAACCCGAATGAAAAACTGTTTTTT. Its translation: CASSPTGNPNEKLFF. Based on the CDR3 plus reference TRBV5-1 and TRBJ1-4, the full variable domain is KAGVTQTPRYLIKTRGQQVTLSCSPISGHRSVSWYQQTPGQGLQFLFEYFSETQRNKGNFPGRFSGRQFSNSRSEMNVSTLELGDSALYLCASSPTGNPNEKLFFGSGTQLSVL.